This T cell receptor beta chain was profiled in a study of PD-1 blockade in classical Hodgkin lymphoma. The patients all showed relapse after autologous stem cell transplantation, while their brentuximab vedotin exposure varied. Only in-frame clones appear in the TCRdb table, and some are missing; sequencing was by immunoSEQ multiplex PCR. The data show roughly 14,000 clones, with roughly 66% seen just once and over 8.5% held by the top ten. The receptor comes from a human donor with classical Hodgkin lymphoma. Sequencing was performed on peripheral blood mononuclear cells (PBMCs), taken at baseline.

The CDR3 sequence: CASSRTRDRRPFGQYF. The CDR3 region has the DNA TGTGCCAGCAGTCGTACCCGGGACAGGAGACCTTTCGGGCAGTACTTC. The rearrangement joins TRBV28 to TRBJ2-7, with 8 bases lining up with TRBD1. The length of the CDR3 is 16 residues. Germline CDR1 is MDHEN and CDR2 is SYDVKM. V lost 5 bases and J lost 9; bases outside the gene matches: 18. The whole variable domain, remainder taken from reference TRBV28 and TRBJ2-7, is DVKVTQSSRYLVKRTGEKVFLECVQDMDHENMFWYRQDPGLGLRLIYFSYDVKMKEKGDIPEGYSVSREKKERFSLILESASTNQTSMYLCASSRTRDRRPFGQYFGPGTRLTVT.